The sequence of this T cell receptor (beta chain) was determined in a study of cytomegalovirus exposure and HLA in healthy donors. Germline V gene lookup returns CDR1 SGHDT and CDR2 YYEEEE. Losses at the gene ends were 2 bases for V and 6 bases for J; bases not matched to a gene: 3. The CDR3 contains 14 residues. The protocol was immunoSEQ multiplex PCR, while the TCRdb copy is restricted to in-frame clones and leaves out a portion. The sample consists of approximately 280,000 clones, 65% to 90% of them appearing once. Sequences were obtained from PBMCs. This TCR was sampled from a woman aged 18-29 years in good health and CMV-seronegative. The genes are TRBV5-6 and TRBJ2-1; 9 positions agree with TRBD1. The CDR3 DNA is TGTGCCAGCAGCTTCCTGACAGGGGGCAATGAGCAGTTCTTC. It yields the protein CASSFLTGGNEQFF.